The 13 T cell receptor beta chains below were found in one sample sequenced in a study of Ad26.COV2.S vaccination and SARS-CoV-2 variants. The data were produced by immunoSEQ multiplex PCR, yet TCRdb's version contains in-frame clones alone and is incomplete. The sample gives roughly 92,000 clones, under 90% of which show up once; 15% to 20% is in the top ten. Sequencing used peripheral blood, obtained after recovery from COVID-19. These receptors originate from a human donor who had recovered from COVID-19.

The chain is built from TRBV27 and TRBJ1-3; 10 bases map to TRBD1. The CDR3 is 15 residues long. Germline loops: CDR1 MNHEY, CDR2 SMNVEV (reference sequence). The trim removed 5 bases at V and 3 bases at J, leaving 4 bases unmatched. The CDR3 coding sequence is TGTGCCAGCAGTCAAGACAGGGGGCTTGGAAACACCATATATTTT. Protein: CASSQDRGLGNTIYF.

This sequence joins TRBV10-3 and TRBJ1-1, with D possibly TRBD1 on 6 matching bases. Germline lookup yields CDR1 ENHRY and CDR2 SYGVKD. V dropped 7 bases and J dropped 11 bases, with 20 bases sitting between them. This CDR3 is built from 13 residues. The CDR3 here is CAIKRVKGGLAFF. The DNA of the CDR3 is TGTGCCATCAAGAGAGTCAAGGGGGGGTTGGCTTTCTTT.

V and J are TRBV19 and TRBJ2-6; perhaps TRBD2 as D (6 bases). The germline CDR1 and CDR2 sequences are LNHDA and SQIVND (reference sequence). This CDR3 is 17 amino acids long. V gave up 1 base and J gave up 0 bases, with 10 bases separating them. The CDR3 DNA reads TGTGCCAGTAGTATAGTTGGGCGGGACTCTGGGGCCAACGTCCTGACTTTC. This encodes CASSIVGRDSGANVLTF.

The chain is built from TRBV5-1 and TRBJ2-7; D remains ambiguous. Per the germline V gene, CDR1 is SGHRS and CDR2 is YFSETQ. Trimming pared 0 bases from V and 0 bases from J, leaving 4 bases between. The CDR3 covers 13 residues. The CDR3 region is CASSLGSSYEQYF. The CDR3 coding sequence is TGCGCCAGCAGCTTGGGTAGCTCCTACGAGCAGTACTTC.

The chain recombines TRBV6-4 with TRBJ2-1; 9 nucleotides match TRBD2. The CDR3 loop spans 14 amino acids. V shed 3 bases and J 7 bases; nucleotides not matched to a gene: 4. CDR1 is MRHNA, CDR2 SNTAGT, per germline. CDR3 protein: CASSELAGSNEQFF. CDR3 DNA sequence: TGTGCCAGCAGTGAGCTAGCGGGGTCGAATGAGCAGTTCTTC.

The genes are TRBV4-2 and TRBJ1-1; the D is unclear. The CDR3 sequence is 15 residues long. Germline V lookup: CDR1 LGHNA, CDR2 YNFKEQ. Trimming left V 4 bases short and J 9 bases short, with 21 bases between. For the CDR3, the DNA is TGTGCCAGCAGCCTATCCCGAGACGGTAGTTCTCAAGCTTTCTTT. This encodes CASSLSRDGSSQAFF.

V gene TRBV7-2 combines with J gene TRBJ2-7, with D possibly TRBD1 on 5 matching bases. V lost 1 base and J lost 1, with 14 bases in between. The CDR3 has 16 amino acids. CDR1 SGHTA and CDR2 FQGNSA come from the germline V gene. The CDR3: CASSLGSGFTSYEQYF. As DNA, the CDR3 is TGTGCCAGCAGCTTAGGGTCAGGGTTTACTTCCTACGAGCAGTACTTC.

This clone was counted once. The chain couples TRBV5-1 to TRBJ2-7, with 9 bases identical to TRBD1. CDR1 and CDR2 (germline): SGHRS, YFSETQ. V was clipped by 2 bases and J by 2 bases; unmatched bases: 5. The CDR3 contains 15 residues. CDR3 loop: CASSLPGQGTYEQYF. The CDR3 region has the DNA TGCGCCAGCAGCTTACCGGGACAGGGCACCTACGAGCAGTACTTC.

The chain joins TRBV21-1 to TRBJ1-1; TRBD1 is the table's D call, not checked against the DNA. TRBV21-1 is a recognized pseudogene. The CDR3 consists of 17 residues. The CDR3 loop is CASSKKRKDSMNTEAFF. DNA of the CDR3: TGTGCCAGCAGCAAAAAACGGAAGGACAGCATGAACACTGAAGCTTTCTTT.

The genes are TRBV5-8 and TRBJ2-7; 9 bases line up with TRBD2. With V trimmed by 0 bases and J by 7 bases, 20 bases remained unmatched. The germline V gene encodes CDR1 SGHTS and CDR2 YDEGEE. The length of the CDR3 is 19 residues. As DNA, the CDR3 is TGTGCCAGCAGCTTGGTGGGCGCGGGAGGGCATCCCCGCTCGCGGGAGCAGTACTTC. Translation: CASSLVGAGGHPRSREQYF.

This chain uses TRBV12-5 with TRBJ2-2; TRBD1 matches 12 bases. Germline CDR1 reads LGHNT; CDR2 reads FRNRAP. The CDR3 has 16 amino acids. Trimming cost V 7 bases and J 8 bases; bases outside gene matches: 11. CDR3 amino acids: CASAPRDRGHIGELFF. The CDR3 DNA reads TGTGCTAGTGCTCCAAGGGACAGGGGGCACATTGGGGAGCTGTTTTTT.

This clone was seen only once. This chain joins TRBV7-9 and TRBJ1-1, with D hard to call. V gave up 4 bases and J gave up 9 bases, with 9 bases separating them. CDR3 length equals 11 residues. Germline V CDR1 and CDR2: SEHNR, FQNEAQ (reference sequence). CDR3 sequence (DNA): TGTGCCAGCAGCTCGGGGTTACAAGCTTTCTTT. It specifies CASSSGLQAFF.

This chain joins TRBV6-5 and TRBJ2-3; a possible D gene is TRBD2 (7 bases). The CDR3 contains 15 residues. In germline, CDR1 is MNHEY, CDR2 SVGAGI. Trimming cost V 7 bases and J 1 base, with 15 bases left between them. CDR3 nucleotides: TGTGCCAGCACCCTGGGGGGGGGCCGCACAGATACGCAGTATTTT. Translating gives CASTLGGGRTDTQYF.